A single sample gave rise to the 27 T cell receptor beta chains below, sequenced in a study of neurological immune-mediated disorders. TCRdb re-analysed the 5' RACE reads in MiXCR, keeping a single row per CDR3 protein. This table has 70,000 to 95,000 distinct CDR3 sequences, around 14% appearing once. Specified time point: longitudinal time-point 2. The sample was PBMCs. These receptors came from a female donor with HTLV-1-associated myelopathy (HAM/TSP).

In its sample, this clonotype was seen many times. The rearrangement joins TRBV6-2 or TRBV6-3 to TRBJ2-7, with 9 bases that match TRBD2. This CDR3 comprises 15 residues. CDR1 is MNHEY, CDR2 SVGEGT, per germline. Unmatched junction bases numbered 9, after V lost 6 bases and J lost 3 bases. CDR3 nucleotides: TGTGCCAGCAGCCTACTCAGCGGGGGGCTCTACGAGCAGTACTTC. Translated, it gives CASSLLSGGLYEQYF.

This clonotype was seen ten or more times. The CDR3 bases are TGCGCCAGCAGCTTGGAAGACCTCTACAATGAGCAGTTCTTC. Its protein is CASSLEDLYNEQFF. The chain carries TRBV5-1 and TRBJ2-1; unclear D gene. Germline lookup yields CDR1 SGHRS and CDR2 YFSETQ. Trimming removed 0 bases at V and 3 bases at J, with 7 bases between. The CDR3 loop spans 14 amino acids.

With regard to this clonotype: A read error may be the cause here, since a much bigger clone is one base away. The chain combines TRBV29-1 with TRBJ2-2; weak D call: TRBD2 (5 bases). The CDR3 sequence is 13 residues long. The germline gives CDR1 SQVTM, CDR2 ANQGSEA. The CDR3 nucleotides read TGCAGCGTTGTCTCGGGGAACACCTGGGAGCTGTTTTTT. This translates into CSVVSGNTWELFF.

This clonotype was recorded a few times. V usage is TRBV7-9 and J usage is TRBJ1-1, with unresolved D. The germline CDR1 and CDR2 sequences are SEHNR and FQNEAQ (reference sequence). This CDR3 spans 16 amino acids. The V end lost 1 base, the J end lost 1 base, and 13 bases lay between the germline ends. The CDR3 loop reads CASSLESLGSNTEAFF. CDR3 nucleotide sequence: TGTGCCAGCAGCTTAGAGTCTCTGGGGTCGAACACTGAAGCTTTCTTT.

The chain links TRBV28 to TRBJ2-3; 9 bases fit TRBD2. CDR3 length: 15 residues. Per the germline V gene, CDR1 is MDHEN and CDR2 is SYDVKM. J was trimmed by 1 base and V by 5 bases; bases with no gene match: 4. CDR3 in amino acids: CASSPRLAGTDTQYF. CDR3 bases: TGTGCCAGCAGTCCTAGACTAGCGGGCACAGATACGCAGTATTTT.

This clonotype was seen repeatedly, ten times or more. The V and J genes are TRBV10-3 and TRBJ2-3; 7 bases fit TRBD2. CDR3 size: 13 residues. V was pared by 9 bases and J by 0 bases, with 3 bases of the junction left unmatched. Germline CDR1 is ENHRY and CDR2 is SYGVKD. As DNA, the CDR3 is TGTGCCATTTCGGGGGGTAGCACAGATACGCAGTATTTT. Its protein is CAISGGSTDTQYF.

Many counts were recorded for this clonotype. This rearrangement joins TRBV27 to TRBJ2-1; a weak D match, TRBD1 (7 bases). V was clipped by 8 bases and J by 4 bases, with 15 bases between them. CDR3 length: 14 amino acids. Germline CDR1 and CDR2: MNHEY and SMNVEV (reference sequence). This CDR3 reads CASWQGGGYNEQFF. In nucleotides, the CDR3 is TGTGCCAGCTGGCAGGGGGGCGGGTACAATGAGCAGTTCTTC.

This clonotype was recorded many times. The J gene is TRBJ1-5, the V gene TRBV5-1, with D unresolved. Germline loops: CDR1 SGHRS, CDR2 YFSETQ. V shed 4 bases and J shed 0 bases, with 8 bases lying between them. This CDR3 spans 14 amino acids. The CDR3 coding sequence is TGCGCCAGCAGCGTCGGGGTTAGCAATCAGCCCCAGCATTTT. Its protein product is CASSVGVSNQPQHF.

This clonotype occurred a few times. The V call is TRBV20-1, the J call TRBJ1-2; no clear D gene. Germline lookup yields CDR1 DFQATT and CDR2 SNEGSKA (reference sequence). CDR3 length: 12 residues. Trimming removed 5 bases from V and 5 bases from J, with 12 bases in between. In DNA, the CDR3 is TGCAGTGCTCTTAAGCCCCTGTATGGCTACACCTTC. It is translated as CSALKPLYGYTF.

This clonotype appeared many times. This chain links TRBV5-1 with TRBJ1-1, with unresolved D. CDR3 length: 14 residues. The germline V gene has CDR1 SGHRS and CDR2 YFSETQ. V was trimmed by 0 bases and J by 5 bases, leaving 11 bases between them. CDR3 DNA sequence: TGCGCCAGCAGCTTGGCTCCAGTACCAACTGAAGCTTTCTTT. The encoded protein is CASSLAPVPTEAFF.

This clonotype occurred many times. The V call is TRBV27, the J call TRBJ1-1, with a weak D call TRBD1 (5 bases). Germline lookup yields CDR1 MNHEY and CDR2 SMNVEV (reference sequence). This CDR3 has 16 amino acids. The V end was cut by 5 bases, the J end by 3 bases, with 19 bases between. The CDR3 DNA reads TGTGCCAGCAGTCAATTAGTCGGGGAAGGGGACACTGAAGCTTTCTTT. Protein sequence: CASSQLVGEGDTEAFF.

Ten or more counts support this clonotype. V is TRBV11-1 and J is TRBJ2-1, with 13 bases lining up with TRBD2. The CDR3 is 16 residues long. CDR1 and CDR2 from the germline V gene are SGHAT and FQDESV (reference sequence). V gave up 0 bases and J gave up 6 bases; unmatched junction bases: 2. The CDR3 nucleotides are TGTGCCAGCAGCTTAGCGCGACTAGCGGGGGGCAATGAGCAGTTCTTC. Amino acids: CASSLARLAGGNEQFF.

This clonotype was found many times. CDR3 region: CASSPRDRDEQYF. The DNA of the CDR3 is TGTGCCAGCAGTCCCCGGGACAGGGACGAGCAGTACTTC. The gene calls are TRBV12-3 or TRBV12-4 and TRBJ2-7, with TRBD1 identical over 9 bases. This CDR3 has 13 residues. The junction had 4 bases not matched to a gene; V was cut back by 5 bases and J by 5 bases.

This clonotype was detected many times. The chain is built from TRBV5-1 and TRBJ2-7; the match to TRBD1 covers 7 bases. V trimming: 4 bases; J trimming: 2 bases; junction bases outside the gene matches: 6. Germline V gives CDR1 SGHRS, CDR2 YFSETQ. This CDR3 region has 14 residues. CDR3 region: CASSPGTDPYEQYF. The CDR3 coding sequence is TGCGCCAGCAGCCCCGGGACAGACCCCTACGAGCAGTACTTC.

This clonotype was counted many times. The V call is TRBV2, the J call TRBJ1-6; TRBD1 is a possible D gene (6 bases). Per the germline V gene, CDR1 is SNHLY and CDR2 is FYNNEI. Trimming cost V 3 bases and J 10 bases, with 25 bases left between them. This CDR3 region has 18 residues. Here the CDR3 DNA reads TGTGCCAGCAGTGATTTCATTCCCGGACAGAACGGGGGCTCACCCCTCCACTTT. Encoded protein: CASSDFIPGQNGGSPLHF.

This clonotype appeared many times. The V gene is TRBV4-1, the J gene TRBJ1-1; D call uncertain. V gave up 4 bases and J gave up 1 base, with 7 bases separating them. This CDR3 is 13 amino acids long. Germline V CDR1 and CDR2: MGHRA, YSYEKL. The CDR3 sequence is CASSPIGNTEAFF. In nucleotides, the CDR3 is TGCGCCAGCAGCCCTATCGGGAACACTGAAGCTTTCTTT.

This clonotype was seen at least ten times. The V and J genes are TRBV7-2 and TRBJ2-7; 8 positions match TRBD2. Trimming cost V 5 bases and J 4 bases; bases outside gene matches: 16. The CDR3 runs to 17 residues. Germline CDR1 is SGHTA and CDR2 is FQGNSA. The CDR3 sequence: CASSRSSGAGDQYEQYF. DNA of the CDR3: TGTGCCAGCAGCCGGTCGTCGGGAGCGGGGGACCAGTACGAGCAGTACTTC.

This clonotype appeared many times. V is TRBV12-3 or TRBV12-4 and J is TRBJ2-1; D uncertain. The CDR3 loop spans 14 amino acids. Trimming removed 3 bases at V and 1 base at J, with 7 bases between. The CDR3 protein is CASSFSGSYNEQFF. In nucleotides, the CDR3 is TGTGCCAGCAGTTTCTCAGGATCCTACAATGAGCAGTTCTTC.

The gene calls are TRBV5-1 and TRBJ2-3, with D uncertain. V was cut by 4 bases and J by 0 bases, with 9 bases left in between. CDR1 is SGHRS and CDR2 is YFSETQ in the germline V gene. The CDR3 sequence is 14 residues long. The CDR3 DNA follows: TGCGCCAGCAGCGCTCAAGCCAGCACAGATACGCAGTATTTT. Protein sequence: CASSAQASTDTQYF.

The sample holds many counts of this clonotype. The V and J genes are TRBV6-5 and TRBJ2-1; 10 nucleotides agree with TRBD1. Germline V gene data show CDR1 as MNHEY and CDR2 as SVGAGI. The CDR3 sequence is 14 residues long. The V and J ends lost 5 bases and 4 bases, in that order; junction bases with no gene match: 2. CDR3 sequence reads: CASSKGQGYNEQFF. In nucleotides, the CDR3 is TGTGCCAGCAGTAAGGGACAGGGGTACAATGAGCAGTTCTTC.

This clonotype was found many times. The chain is built from TRBV6-6 and TRBJ1-2; D call uncertain. Trimming took 0 bases from V and 7 from J, leaving 18 bases between them. Germline lookup yields CDR1 MNHNY and CDR2 SVGAGI (reference sequence). The CDR3 is 16 residues long. The CDR3 sequence: CASSYSEAGHAGGYTF. The CDR3 region has the DNA TGTGCCAGCAGTTACTCGGAGGCAGGCCATGCTGGTGGCTACACCTTC.

This clonotype was observed many times. The chain uses TRBV12-3 or TRBV12-4 and TRBJ2-2; possible D gene TRBD2, 6 bases. The CDR3 contains 15 residues. V was trimmed by 3 bases and J by 2 bases, leaving 10 bases between them. The CDR3 reads CASSFSGTNTGELFF. In nucleotides, the CDR3 is TGTGCCAGCAGTTTTTCCGGGACTAACACCGGGGAGCTGTTTTTT.

This clonotype was seen only a few times. A read error is possible here, since a much larger clone lies one base away. V gene TRBV20-1 combines with J gene TRBJ2-3; tentatively, D is TRBD2 (5 bases). This CDR3 spans 10 amino acids. Per germline, CDR1 DFQATT and CDR2 SNEGSKA (reference sequence). DNA for the CDR3: TGCAGTACTAGTATCGGTACGCAGTATTTT. Its protein product is CSTSIGTQYF.

In this sample, this clonotype turned up many times. The rearrangement uses TRBV5-1 and TRBJ2-6; a weak D match, TRBD1 (5 bases). Germline V gene lookup returns CDR1 SGHRS and CDR2 YFSETQ. The V gene lost 0 bases and the J gene lost 0 bases, with 13 bases spanning the gap. CDR3 size: 18 residues. CDR3 in amino acids: CASSLGGAPSSGANVLTF. The CDR3 region has the DNA TGCGCCAGCAGCTTGGGTGGGGCCCCCAGCTCTGGGGCCAACGTCCTGACTTTC.

This clonotype has a count of ten or more. The V and J genes are TRBV25-1 and TRBJ2-5; D call uncertain. The V end was cut by 2 bases, the J end by 7 bases, with 23 bases between. This CDR3 has 17 residues. In germline, CDR1 is MGHDK, CDR2 SYGVNS. Here the CDR3 DNA reads TGTGCCAGCAGTGAAATGTCCTGCGCTTGGGTCATTTGGACCCAGTACTTC. Its translation: CASSEMSCAWVIWTQYF.

This clonotype was recorded at least ten times. The chain couples TRBV2 to TRBJ2-3, with D maybe TRBD2 (5 bases). This CDR3 has 17 residues. CDR1 SNHLY and CDR2 FYNNEI come from the germline V gene. Trimming took off 2 bases at V and 3 bases at J, with 18 bases between the two ends. CDR3 sequence reads: CASSELVYRTGTDTQYF. The CDR3 bases are TGTGCCAGCAGTGAACTAGTCTACCGGACGGGGACAGATACGCAGTATTTT. Looking up the rest from reference TRBV2 and TRBJ2-3 gives the full variable domain: EPEVTQTPSHQVTQMGQEVILRCVPISNHLYFYWYRQILGQKVEFLVSFYNNEISEKSEIFDDQFSVERPDGSNFTLKIRSTKLEDSAMYFCASSELVYRTGTDTQYFGPGTRLTVL.

Of note for this clonotype: Compared with germline, one end of the junction differs, possibly owing to a read error. This rearrangement joins TRBV4-1 to TRBJ2-2; D gene ambiguous. Germline V CDR1 and CDR2: MGHRA, YSYEKL. The CDR3 contains 16 residues. CDR3 bases: TGCGCCAGAAGCCAACAAACAGTGGGCGGCACCGGGGAGCTGTTTTTT. It encodes CARSQQTVGGTGELFF.